Listed below are T cell receptor beta chains from one sample, sequenced in a study of blood T cell repertoires in COVID-19. This table comes from immunoSEQ multiplex PCR, and its TCRdb copy is limited to in-frame clones, with some not included. Here the sample spans approximately 260,000 clones, roughly three quarters being singletons. The sequenced sample was peripheral blood. The receptors come from a middle-aged woman with active or convalescent COVID-19. Both conserved end residues are trimmed from each CDR3.

v_call: TRBV13; cdr3_length: 12; cdr3_aa: ASSFRIVRDEQF
v_call: TRBV10-3; cdr3_length: 12; cdr3_aa: AIAGGAPQETQY
v_call: TRBV4-1; cdr3_length: 13; cdr3_aa: ASSLRGGLDTEAF
v_call: TRBV7-3; cdr3_length: 11; cdr3_aa: ASSLGGHNEQF
v_call: TRBV7-9; cdr3_length: 13; cdr3_aa: ASSWGGGLDSPLH
v_call: TRBV9; cdr3_length: 13; cdr3_aa: ASRPGTSKTDTQY
v_call: TRBV6-6; cdr3_length: 14; cdr3_aa: ASTTPPGANTGELF
v_call: TRBV2; cdr3_length: 10; cdr3_aa: ASSEDRYGYT
v_call: TRBV30; cdr3_length: 11; cdr3_aa: AWSITDYEKLF
v_call: TRBV7-2; cdr3_length: 11; cdr3_aa: ASSLAGDREAF
v_call: TRBV6-5; cdr3_length: 12; cdr3_aa: ASSPLSQGTGYT
v_call: TRBV2; cdr3_length: 13; cdr3_aa: ASSESAAGSYGYT
v_call: TRBV19; cdr3_length: 15; cdr3_aa: ASTATYYAATNEKLF
v_call: TRBV7-6; cdr3_length: 11; cdr3_aa: ASSPNRNTEAF
v_call: TRBV5-4; cdr3_length: 14; cdr3_aa: ASSAGGSQANYGYT
v_call: TRBV25-1; cdr3_length: 15; cdr3_aa: ASSESKAKSSGNTIY
v_call: TRBV6-1; cdr3_length: 14; cdr3_aa: ASSGITSGVSNEQF
v_call: TRBV28; cdr3_length: 12; cdr3_aa: ASSATGVYDEQF
v_call: TRBV30; cdr3_length: 14; cdr3_aa: AWGFRGGRGITEAF
v_call: TRBV7-3; cdr3_length: 12; cdr3_aa: ASSLGTGKDEQF
v_call: TRBV6-5; cdr3_length: 12; cdr3_aa: ASGRGGLNTEAF
v_call: TRBV6-6; cdr3_length: 13; cdr3_aa: ASSNRGQPGETQY
v_call: TRBV30; cdr3_length: 11; cdr3_aa: AWTKGGAHGYT
v_call: TRBV5-1; cdr3_length: 14; cdr3_aa: ASSLATGALDYGYT
v_call: TRBV6-4; cdr3_length: 12; cdr3_aa: ASSVRGATDTQY
v_call: TRBV7-2; cdr3_length: 13; cdr3_aa: ASSPVGGGNQPQH
v_call: TRBV19; cdr3_length: 12; cdr3_aa: ASSIGQFNYGYT
v_call: TRBV11-2; cdr3_length: 12; cdr3_aa: ASSYLTGGTEAF
v_call: TRBV7-3; cdr3_length: 13; cdr3_aa: ASSFTGGSDNEQF
v_call: TRBV28; cdr3_length: 13; cdr3_aa: ASSPLGGNYNEQF
v_call: TRBV18; cdr3_length: 15; cdr3_aa: ASSRSTSGGRTDTQY
v_call: TRBV2; cdr3_length: 13; cdr3_aa: ASSDRTSDTGELF
v_call: TRBV21-1; cdr3_length: 16; cdr3_aa: ASSKGDREGLGTDTQY
v_call: TRBV7-9; cdr3_length: 12; cdr3_aa: ASSRTGVTDTQY
v_call: TRBV5-1; cdr3_length: 11; cdr3_aa: ASSLRGEDTQY
v_call: TRBV14; cdr3_length: 14; cdr3_aa: ASSHFILREGAEAF
v_call: TRBV30; cdr3_length: 11; cdr3_aa: AWSRGAGNTIY
v_call: TRBV6-5; cdr3_length: 12; cdr3_aa: ASHPDRGLDGYT
v_call: TRBV5-4; cdr3_length: 14; cdr3_aa: ASMVKRGPSTDTQY
v_call: TRBV10-3; cdr3_length: 14; cdr3_aa: AITGTSGGAMYEQY
v_call: TRBV10-3; cdr3_length: 16; cdr3_aa: ATRLGTGKGSGANVLT
v_call: TRBV9; cdr3_length: 12; cdr3_aa: ASSPRGSLPGYT
v_call: TRBV5-6; cdr3_length: 13; cdr3_aa: ASSLNPVLRNTIY
v_call: TRBV5-1; cdr3_length: 12; cdr3_aa: ASSLDRGTETQY
v_call: TRBV3-1/TRBV3-2; cdr3_length: 13; cdr3_aa: ASSLGTGDTGELF
v_call: TRBV5-4; cdr3_length: 11; cdr3_aa: ASSSTESDEQY